The rows below give T cell receptor beta chains drawn from one sample of a study of blood T cell repertoires in COVID-19. Sequencing used immunoSEQ multiplex PCR; TCRdb keeps in-frame clones, though not all of them. The repertoire holds 5,500 to 7,500 clones, approximately 85% seen once, with about a fifth in the top ten. Source material: peripheral blood. These receptors were collected from a human donor in a cohort sampled during active COVID-19. CDR3s include the opening cysteine and the closing phenylalanine or tryptophan. The D gene is left open where the match is weak. The size field is filled for only some rows; it gives once, few, many or a size class.

length	D	V	J	size	CDR3	DNA
16	NA	TRBV27	TRBJ1-5	NA	CASSPLQTGVNQPQHF	TGTGCCAGCAGTCCGCTCCAGACGGGGGTGAATCAGCCCCAGCATTTT
13	NA	TRBV5-1	TRBJ2-1	NA	CASSPGSGNEQFF	TGCGCCAGCAGCCCCGGTAGCGGCAATGAGCAGTTCTTC
13	TRBD2	TRBV29-1	TRBJ2-1	NA	CSVTGLGYNEQFF	TGCAGCGTTACGGGACTAGGATACAATGAGCAGTTCTTC
16	NA	TRBV11-3	TRBJ2-1	NA	CASSLDSAEPYNEQFF	TGTGCCAGCAGCTTAGATTCAGCGGAACCTTACAATGAGCAGTTCTTC
13	NA	TRBV27	TRBJ1-2	NA	CASSPGQFYGYTF	TGTGCCAGCAGTCCAGGACAGTTTTATGGCTACACCTTC
20	TRBD2	TRBV9	TRBJ2-2	NA	CASTTQASGGTGEKTGELFF	TGTGCCAGCACCACCCAGGCTAGCGGGGGGACGGGTGAAAAGACCGGGGAGCTGTTTTTT
16	TRBD1	TRBV5-4	TRBJ2-7	once	CASSWPLDREPYEQYF	TGTGCCAGCAGCTGGCCGCTGGACAGGGAACCCTACGAGCAGTACTTC
15	NA	TRBV18	TRBJ1-1	NA	CASSPSQDLNTEAFF	TGTGCCAGCTCACCATCCCAGGACTTGAACACTGAAGCTTTCTTT
16	NA	TRBV4-1	TRBJ1-5	NA	CASSQERVSLNQPQHF	TGCGCCAGCAGCCAAGAGCGGGTCTCACTCAATCAGCCCCAGCATTTT
12	NA	TRBV28	TRBJ2-7	NA	CASSLFVTDQYF	TGTGCCAGCAGTTTATTTGTGACAGATCAGTACTTC
15	TRBD1	TRBV13	TRBJ2-5	NA	CASSLGGQGQETQYF	TGTGCCAGCAGCTTAGGGGGACAGGGTCAAGAGACCCAGTACTTC
18	TRBD1	TRBV27	TRBJ2-3	NA	CASSFGRPGQGTTDTQYF	TGTGCCAGCAGTTTCGGGCGACCGGGACAGGGGACCACAGATACGCAGTATTTT
17	NA	TRBV2	TRBJ2-5	NA	CASSLKQGGWVGETQYF	TGTGCCAGCAGCCTTAAACAGGGTGGCTGGGTCGGAGAGACCCAGTACTTC
18	TRBD2	TRBV4-1	TRBJ2-2	NA	CASSRYGSGRAGTGELFF	TGCGCCAGCAGCCGTTACGGTAGCGGGAGGGCCGGGACCGGGGAGCTGTTTTTT
15	TRBD1	TRBV5-4	TRBJ2-2	NA	CASSLVQGAYGELFF	TGTGCCAGCAGCTTGGTTCAGGGGGCTTACGGGGAGCTGTTTTTT
14	NA	TRBV5-1	TRBJ2-2	few	CASSLILATGELFF	TGCGCCAGCAGCTTGATACTAGCTACCGGGGAGCTGTTTTTT
14	NA	TRBV21-1	TRBJ1-1	once	CASSKDQANTEAFF	TGTGCCAGCAGCAAGGATCAGGCGAACACTGAAGCTTTCTTT
14	NA	TRBV2	TRBJ2-1	NA	CASSPSYSYNEQFF	TGTGCCAGCAGTCCTTCCTACTCCTACAATGAGCAGTTCTTC
16	NA	TRBV27	TRBJ2-7	NA	CASSETLSLLYYEQYF	TGTGCCAGCAGTGAGACTTTATCACTGTTGTACTACGAGCAGTACTTC
15	TRBD1	TRBV10-3	TRBJ2-5	NA	CAISESRTGKQTQYF	TGTGCCATCAGTGAGTCGCGGACAGGGAAACAGACCCAGTACTTC
15	NA	TRBV2	TRBJ1-4	NA	CASSPNRERGEKLFF	TGTGCCAGCAGCCCCAACAGGGAAAGAGGTGAAAAACTGTTTTTT
17	TRBD2	TRBV27	TRBJ2-1	NA	CASSYLTSARGYNEQFF	TGTGCCAGCAGTTACCTGACTAGCGCAAGGGGTTACAATGAGCAGTTCTTC
15	TRBD2	TRBV5-4	TRBJ2-1	once	CASSTRGGPYNEQFF	TGTGCCAGCAGTACCCGGGGGGGCCCCTACAATGAGCAGTTCTTC
14	NA	TRBV10-3	TRBJ2-1	NA	CAIGGWKLVDEQFF	TGTGCCATCGGAGGGTGGAAGTTGGTCGATGAGCAGTTCTTC
9	NA	TRBV7-9	TRBJ2-2	NA	CAVAGELFF	TGTGCCGTCGCCGGGGAGCTGTTTTTT
17	NA	TRBV7-9	TRBJ2-2	NA	CASTVQAGTYNTGELFF	TGTGCCAGCACCGTCCAAGCCGGGACATATAACACCGGGGAGCTGTTTTTT
13	NA	TRBV3-1/TRBV3-2	TRBJ2-7	NA	CASSQQGRYEQYF	TGTGCCAGCAGCCAACAGGGTCGCTACGAGCAGTACTTC
14	TRBD1	TRBV19	TRBJ2-7	once	CASSIGTGPYEQYF	TGTGCCAGTAGTATTGGGACAGGGCCCTACGAGCAGTACTTC
18	NA	TRBV7-6	TRBJ2-2	NA	CASSLVLPGGTNTGELFF	TGTGCCAGCAGCTTAGTCTTACCCGGGGGTACGAACACCGGGGAGCTGTTTTTT
15	TRBD1	TRBV5-1	TRBJ2-1	NA	CASSLGTDSYNEQFF	TGCGCCAGCAGCCTTGGGACAGACTCCTACAATGAGCAGTTCTTC
14	NA	TRBV2	TRBJ1-5	NA	CASSEEGDTQPQHF	TGTGCCAGCAGTGAAGAGGGGGACACGCAGCCCCAGCATTTT
13	NA	TRBV5-1	TRBJ2-1	NA	CASSLRAYNEQFF	TGCGCCAGCAGCTTGCGGGCCTACAATGAGCAGTTCTTC
14	NA	TRBV5-1	TRBJ1-4	NA	CASSGGEANEKLFF	TGCGCCAGCAGTGGGGGGGAAGCTAATGAAAAACTGTTTTTT
12	NA	TRBV6-6	TRBJ1-1	NA	CASTARYTEAFF	TGTGCCAGCACTGCCAGGTACACTGAAGCTTTCTTT
15	NA	TRBV2	TRBJ1-2	NA	CASSEARLTGNGYTF	TGTGCCAGCAGTGAAGCACGCCTTACGGGGAATGGCTACACCTTC
16	TRBD2	TRBV5-6	TRBJ2-5	NA	CASSWWTSGGGETQYF	TGTGCCAGCAGCTGGTGGACTAGCGGGGGAGGTGAGACCCAGTACTTC
17	NA	TRBV19	TRBJ1-4	NA	CASSMRGRRVANEKLFF	TGTGCCAGTAGTATGCGCGGTCGTCGGGTGGCTAATGAAAAACTGTTTTTT
15	NA	TRBV7-6	TRBJ1-3	NA	CASSLARDPGNTIYF	TGTGCCAGCAGCTTAGCCAGGGATCCTGGAAACACCATATATTTT
15	TRBD2	TRBV11-3	TRBJ2-1	NA	CASSPGLAGLNEQFF	TGTGCCAGCAGCCCGGGACTAGCGGGACTCAATGAGCAGTTCTTC
13	NA	TRBV12-3/TRBV12-4	TRBJ1-2	once	CASRSQRDYGYTF	TGTGCCAGCCGGTCACAACGGGACTATGGCTACACCTTC
13	NA	TRBV19	TRBJ1-2	NA	CASSIGGIYGYTF	TGTGCCAGTAGTATCGGGGGGATCTATGGCTACACCTTC
13	NA	TRBV28	TRBJ1-2	NA	CASSPRGFGGYTF	TGTGCCAGCAGCCCCCGGGGGTTCGGCGGCTACACCTTC
14	NA	TRBV19	TRBJ2-5	NA	CASSPGTTQETQYF	TGTGCCAGTAGCCCCGGGACAACCCAAGAGACCCAGTACTTC
14	NA	TRBV2	TRBJ2-7	NA	CASSVGQGGYEQYF	TGTGCCAGCAGTGTCGGTCAGGGAGGCTACGAGCAGTACTTC
14	NA	TRBV7-2	TRBJ1-1	NA	CASSFVAEGTEAFF	TGTGCCAGCAGCTTTGTTGCCGAGGGCACTGAAGCTTTCTTT
13	TRBD1	TRBV29-1	TRBJ1-1	NA	CSVGDRAGTEAFF	TGCAGCGTTGGGGACAGGGCGGGCACTGAAGCTTTCTTT
13	NA	TRBV6-4	TRBJ2-1	once	CASSASRYNEQFF	TGTGCCAGCAGTGCCTCCCGTTACAATGAGCAGTTCTTC
13	TRBD2	TRBV6-6	TRBJ2-1	NA	CASRAGRYNEQFF	TGTGCCAGCAGAGCGGGGCGATACAATGAGCAGTTCTTC
14	TRBD2	TRBV19	TRBJ2-5	NA	CASRDSGSGKTQYF	TGTGCCAGTAGGGATAGCGGGAGCGGAAAGACCCAGTACTTC
15	TRBD1	TRBV6-1	TRBJ1-6	few	CASSDIQGVRSPLHF	TGTGCCAGCAGTGATATACAGGGGGTTCGGTCACCCCTCCACTTT
13	NA	TRBV3-1/TRBV3-2	TRBJ2-5	NA	CASSHADTQTQYF	TGTGCCAGCAGCCACGCCGACACACAGACCCAGTACTTC
16	TRBD2	TRBV7-2	TRBJ2-7	few	CASSRGLAGGAYEQYF	TGTGCCAGCAGCAGGGGACTAGCGGGAGGTGCCTACGAGCAGTACTTC
13	NA	TRBV9	TRBJ2-1	once	CASSIGVAVEQFF	TGTGCCAGCAGCATTGGGGTAGCGGTTGAGCAGTTCTTC
14	TRBD2	TRBV27	TRBJ2-7	NA	CASSQSGRAYEQYF	TGTGCCAGCAGCCAGAGCGGGAGGGCCTACGAGCAGTACTTC
17	NA	TRBV14	TRBJ2-2	NA	CASSQDMSPGYTGELFF	TGTGCCAGCAGCCAAGATATGAGTCCAGGGTATACCGGGGAGCTGTTTTTT
18	TRBD1	TRBV7-9	TRBJ2-4	NA	CASSLLRTGTGGMDIQYF	TGTGCCAGCAGCTTACTTCGGACGGGTACAGGGGGCATGGACATTCAGTACTTC
18	NA	TRBV29-1	TRBJ2-1	NA	CSVEDLTKLGQWGNEQFF	TGCAGCGTTGAAGATCTTACGAAGCTCGGACAGTGGGGCAATGAGCAGTTCTTC
13	NA	TRBV3-1/TRBV3-2	TRBJ1-6	NA	CASSQEGYSPLHF	TGTGCCAGCAGCCAAGAGGGCTATTCACCCCTCCACTTT
13	NA	TRBV5-1	TRBJ1-3	NA	CASTTQSGNTIYF	TGCGCCAGCACCACCCAGTCTGGAAACACCATATATTTT
13	NA	TRBV6-4	TRBJ2-7	once	CASRGQLSYEQYF	TGTGCCAGCAGAGGACAGTTATCCTACGAGCAGTACTTC